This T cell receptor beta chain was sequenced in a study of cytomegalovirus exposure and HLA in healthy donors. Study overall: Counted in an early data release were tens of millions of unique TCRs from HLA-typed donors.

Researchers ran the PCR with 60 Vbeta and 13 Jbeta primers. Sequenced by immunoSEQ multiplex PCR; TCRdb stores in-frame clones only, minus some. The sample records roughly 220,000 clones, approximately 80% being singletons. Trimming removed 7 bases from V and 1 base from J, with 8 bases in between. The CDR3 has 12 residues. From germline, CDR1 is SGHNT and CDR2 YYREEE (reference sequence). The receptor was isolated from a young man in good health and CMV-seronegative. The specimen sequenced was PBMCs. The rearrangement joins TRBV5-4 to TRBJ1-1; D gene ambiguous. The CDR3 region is CASSRQNTEAFF. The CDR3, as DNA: TGTGCCAGCTCGAGACAGAACACTGAAGCTTTCTTT.